This T cell receptor (beta chain) emerged from a study of identical twins. Findings and limits, study-wide: Sharing of beta out-of-frame sequences by twins showed a weaker excess. The authors drew conclusions from cross-sectional statistical analysis rather than following the same donors.

The V gene lost 7 bases and the J gene lost 2 bases, with 11 bases spanning the gap. Germline V CDR1 and CDR2: MGHDK, SYGVNS. The CDR3 runs 13 residues. Unique molecular identifiers were present on cDNA, and template switching added a universal primer site. TCRdb redid the calling of the 5' RACE reads with MiXCR, one entry per CDR3 protein. The data contain about 240,000 distinct CDR3 sequences, roughly 13% of them singletons. This clonotype has a handful of counts. Antigen unknown. The sample was also reused in another study, on yellow fever vaccine responses in identical twins.

This TCR was recovered from a woman younger than 30 in good health. The sequencing sample was made of memory (CD45RO+) T cells sorted from blood. The genes are TRBV25-1 and TRBJ2-5; D is uncertain. DNA of the CDR3: TGTGCCAGCACCGCCCCCCCTCAAGAGACCCAGTACTTC. It yields the protein CASTAPPQETQYF.